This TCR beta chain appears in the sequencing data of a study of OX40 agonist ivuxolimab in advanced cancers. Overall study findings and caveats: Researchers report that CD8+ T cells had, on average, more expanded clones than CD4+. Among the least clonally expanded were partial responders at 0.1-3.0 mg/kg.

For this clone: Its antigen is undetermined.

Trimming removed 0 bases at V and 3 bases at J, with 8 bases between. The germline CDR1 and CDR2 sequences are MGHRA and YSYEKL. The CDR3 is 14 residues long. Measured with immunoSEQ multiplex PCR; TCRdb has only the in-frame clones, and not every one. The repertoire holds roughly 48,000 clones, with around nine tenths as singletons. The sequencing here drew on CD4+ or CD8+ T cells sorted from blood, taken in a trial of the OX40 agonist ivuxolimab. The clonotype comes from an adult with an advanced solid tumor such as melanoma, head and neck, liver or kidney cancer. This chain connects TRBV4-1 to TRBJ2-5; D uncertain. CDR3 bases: TGCGCCAGCAGCCAAGATCATTGGGAAGAGACCCAGTACTTC. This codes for CASSQDHWEETQYF.